A single T cell receptor (beta chain) is shown here with its context. Original methodology: Cell counts per sample came from amplifying reference gene primers. Method: immunoSEQ multiplex PCR; TCRdb's copy keeps in-frame clones and lacks some. That table furnishes V, J and clone size, whereas the DNA furnished D and trimming. The sample holds roughly 65,000 clones, about 83% seen once. The trim removed 4 bases at V and 6 bases at J, leaving 10 bases unmatched. The CDR3 runs to 15 residues. CDR1 is SGHRS, CDR2 YFSETQ, per germline. This sample stems from a study of blood T cell repertoires in COVID-19. In the study overall: The samples span acute and convalescent COVID-19 from the United States, Italy and Spain. T cells, B-cell-depleted T cells, or PBMCs supplied cDNA or gDNA.

V usage is TRBV5-1 and J usage is TRBJ1-2; 9 bases map to TRBD1. The sequencing input was peripheral blood. This receptor was identified in a human donor in a cohort sampled during active COVID-19. The CDR3 sequence is CASSAGTGRMDGYTF. The CDR3 bases are TGCGCCAGCAGCGCCGGGACAGGGAGGATGGATGGCTACACCTTC.